This entry features one T cell receptor (beta chain) sequence. This clone was counted a single time. What this receptor recognizes is not known. The record has no base qualities; no much larger clone is one base away. The data belong to a study of blood T cell repertoires in COVID-19 (dated by TCRdb to about 2020). Study-wide context: Samples covering the acute and convalescent phases of COVID-19 were provided by collaborators in the United States, Italy and Spain. The prospective study material was composed of cDNA or gDNA derived from T cells, B-cell-depleted T cells, or PBMCs. The dataset comprised deeply sampled blood TCRbeta repertoires from subjects exposed to, actively infected with, or recovered from COVID-19. The repertoires were released in a freely available public database intended as a resource for research on the immune response to SARS-CoV-2. Samples came from the ongoing ImmuneRACE study (first 160 participants) plus 1,254 subjects from 6 global collaborators. Sample metadata almost always included a de-identified subject ID, COVID-19 status, age in years and sex. Where available, HLA class I and class II types were obtained from metadata supplied by the sample provider rather than from assay-based typing.

The CDR3 holds 15 amino acids from the cysteine to the phenylalanine. The read is trimmed to its CDR3 DNA, 45 bases read in frame from base 1. From a lookup of the germline V gene (reference sequence), CDR1 and CDR2 are SEHNR and FQNEAQ. V is reduced by 2 bases and J by 0 bases, leaving a spacing of 8 bases between them. General findings and caveats noted by the study authors: Clinical and demographic metadata were provided uncurated, with the amount varying by source and participant.

The immunoSEQ Assay, a bias-controlled multiplex PCR, was used to amplify TCRbeta CDR3 regions from genomic DNA. On the authors' methods: Within the assay, amplification of reference gene primers was used to estimate how many nucleated cells each sample contained. To quantify the absolute abundance of each unique TCRbeta CDR3 rearrangement, sequence reads were collapsed and filtered. For each sample, productive Simpson clonality was calculated by taking the square root of Simpson's diversity index across productive rearrangements. Entries here come from immuneACCESS through TCRdb and include only in-frame sequences with V and J called. Some clones fail to appear in such tables; in the studies checked, an unresolved V gene covers under half of the shortfall, and the cause of the remainder is unknown. V and J calls and clone size are copied from that table; D and trimming were computed from the DNA. For this sample the table gives some 150,000 clones, of which roughly 80% were detected only once. About an eighth of the sample is taken by the ten largest.

One collaborating source in Seattle enrolled patients during active infection and followed them longitudinally through the course of disease. Collaborating institutions collected whole blood in K2EDTA tubes following their own protocols. For TCRbeta analysis, collaborators shipped samples as frozen whole blood, isolated PBMCs, or DNA extracted from either of those sample types. The chain is encoded by TRBV7-9 joined to TRBJ1-3; TRBD1 could be the D gene, as 6 bases match. This TCR was sampled from a woman aged 55-70 years with COVID-19, enrolled during active disease. Input material: peripheral blood. The CDR3 protein: CASSLRDTSGNTIYF. At the DNA level, the sequence is TGTGCCAGCAGCTTACGGGACACCTCTGGAAACACCATATATTTT.